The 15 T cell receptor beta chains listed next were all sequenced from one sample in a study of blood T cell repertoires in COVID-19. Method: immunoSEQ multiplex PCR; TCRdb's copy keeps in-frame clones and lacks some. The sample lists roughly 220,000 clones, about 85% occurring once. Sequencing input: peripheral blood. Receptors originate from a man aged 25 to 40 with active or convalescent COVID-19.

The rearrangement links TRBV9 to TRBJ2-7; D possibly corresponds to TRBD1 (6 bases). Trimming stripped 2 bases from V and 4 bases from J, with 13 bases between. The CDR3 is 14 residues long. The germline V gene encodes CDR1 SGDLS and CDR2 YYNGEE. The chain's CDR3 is CASSVAIQGYEQYF. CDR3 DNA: TGTGCCAGCAGCGTCGCTATACAGGGTTACGAGCAGTACTTC.

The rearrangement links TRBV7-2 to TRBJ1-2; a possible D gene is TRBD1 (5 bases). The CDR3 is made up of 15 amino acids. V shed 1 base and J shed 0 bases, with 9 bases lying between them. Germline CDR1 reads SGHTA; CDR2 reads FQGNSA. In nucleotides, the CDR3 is TGTGCCAGCAGCTTAGGACAGAGCGCTAACTATGGCTACACCTTC. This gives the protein CASSLGQSANYGYTF.

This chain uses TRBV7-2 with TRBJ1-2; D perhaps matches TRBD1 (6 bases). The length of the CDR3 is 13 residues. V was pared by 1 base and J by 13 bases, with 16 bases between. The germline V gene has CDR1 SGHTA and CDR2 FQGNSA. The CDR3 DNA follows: TGTGCCAGCAGCTTAGAGACAGGACGTACGACCACCTTC. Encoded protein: CASSLETGRTTTF.

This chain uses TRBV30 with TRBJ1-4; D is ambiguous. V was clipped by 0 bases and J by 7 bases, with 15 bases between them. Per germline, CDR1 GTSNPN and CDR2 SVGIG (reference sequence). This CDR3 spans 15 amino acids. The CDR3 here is CAWSVTGKAGEKLFF. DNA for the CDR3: TGTGCCTGGAGTGTAACGGGGAAGGCGGGTGAAAAACTGTTTTTT. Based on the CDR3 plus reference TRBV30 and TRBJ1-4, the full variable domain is SQTIHQWPATLVQPVGSPLSLECTVEGTSNPNLYWYRQAAGRGLQLLFYSVGIGQISSEVPQNLSASRPQDRQFILSSKKLLLSDSGFYLCAWSVTGKAGEKLFFGSGTQLSVL.

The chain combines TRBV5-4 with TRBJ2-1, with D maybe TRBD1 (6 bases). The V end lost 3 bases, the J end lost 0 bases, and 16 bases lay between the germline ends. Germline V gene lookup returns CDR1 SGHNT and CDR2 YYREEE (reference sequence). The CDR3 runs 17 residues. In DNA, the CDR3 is TGTGCCAGCAGCTCCGGAAGGGACAAGCTCTCCTACAATGAGCAGTTCTTC. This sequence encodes CASSSGRDKLSYNEQFF.

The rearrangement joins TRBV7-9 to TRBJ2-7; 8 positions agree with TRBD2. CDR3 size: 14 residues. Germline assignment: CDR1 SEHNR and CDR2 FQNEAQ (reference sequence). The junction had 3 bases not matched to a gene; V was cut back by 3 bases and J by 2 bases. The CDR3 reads CASSLGSGTYEQYF. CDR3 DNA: TGTGCCAGCAGCTTGGGTAGCGGGACCTACGAGCAGTACTTC.

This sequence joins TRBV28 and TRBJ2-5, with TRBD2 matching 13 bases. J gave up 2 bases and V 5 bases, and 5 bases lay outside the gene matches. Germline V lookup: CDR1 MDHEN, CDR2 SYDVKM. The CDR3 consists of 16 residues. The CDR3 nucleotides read TGTGCCAGCAGTACTGGGACTAGCGGGGAGCAAGAGACCCAGTACTTC. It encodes CASSTGTSGEQETQYF. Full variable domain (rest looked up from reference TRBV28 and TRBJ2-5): DVKVTQSSRYLVKRTGEKVFLECVQDMDHENMFWYRQDPGLGLRLIYFSYDVKMKEKGDIPEGYSVSREKKERFSLILESASTNQTSMYLCASSTGTSGEQETQYFGPGTRLLVL.

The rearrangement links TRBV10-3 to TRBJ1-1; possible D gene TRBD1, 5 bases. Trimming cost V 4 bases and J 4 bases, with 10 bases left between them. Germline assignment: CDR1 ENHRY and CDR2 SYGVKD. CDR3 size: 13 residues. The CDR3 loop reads CAISVGEGTEAFF. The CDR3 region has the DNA TGTGCCATCAGTGTAGGGGAGGGCACTGAAGCTTTCTTT.

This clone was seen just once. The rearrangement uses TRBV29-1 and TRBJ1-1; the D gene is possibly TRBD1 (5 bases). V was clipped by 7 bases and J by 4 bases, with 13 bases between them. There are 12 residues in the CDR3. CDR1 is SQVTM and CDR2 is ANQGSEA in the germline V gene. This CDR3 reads CSGVGVPTEAFF. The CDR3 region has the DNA TGCAGCGGGGTAGGGGTTCCCACTGAAGCTTTCTTT.

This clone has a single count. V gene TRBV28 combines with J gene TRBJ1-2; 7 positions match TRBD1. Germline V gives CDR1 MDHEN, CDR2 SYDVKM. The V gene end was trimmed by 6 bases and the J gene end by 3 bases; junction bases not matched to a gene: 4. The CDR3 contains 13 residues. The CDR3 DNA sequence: TGTGCCAGCAGCGTCACAGGGGACTATGGCTACACCTTC. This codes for CASSVTGDYGYTF.

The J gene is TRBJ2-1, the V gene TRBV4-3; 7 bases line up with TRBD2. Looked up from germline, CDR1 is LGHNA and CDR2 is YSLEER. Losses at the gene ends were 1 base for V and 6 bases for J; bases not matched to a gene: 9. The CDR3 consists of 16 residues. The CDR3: CASSQGSPAGFNEQFF. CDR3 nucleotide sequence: TGCGCCAGCAGCCAAGGGTCCCCAGCGGGATTCAATGAGCAGTTCTTC.

The CDR3 region has the DNA TGTGCCAGCAGTTTGCCAGGGGCTAGGACTGAAGCTTTCTTT. This sequence encodes CASSLPGARTEAFF. V and J are TRBV28 and TRBJ1-1; a weak D match, TRBD1 (6 bases). V dropped 3 bases and J dropped 5 bases, with 13 bases sitting between them. The CDR3 spans 14 residues. The V gene's germline CDR1 is MDHEN and CDR2 SYDVKM.

CDR3: CASSFGREGSDTDTQYF. CDR3 bases: TGTGCCAGCAGCTTCGGGCGGGAGGGATCTGACACAGATACGCAGTATTTT. The chain employs TRBV7-9 and TRBJ2-3; 9 bases align to TRBD2. The CDR3 extends over 17 amino acids. V lost 3 bases and J lost 2; bases outside the gene matches: 9. Germline V CDR1 and CDR2: SEHNR, FQNEAQ (reference sequence).

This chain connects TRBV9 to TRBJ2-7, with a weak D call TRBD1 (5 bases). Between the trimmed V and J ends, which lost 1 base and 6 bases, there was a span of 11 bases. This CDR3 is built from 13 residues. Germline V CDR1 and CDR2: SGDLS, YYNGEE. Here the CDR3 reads CASSVNGAREQYF. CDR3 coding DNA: TGTGCCAGCAGCGTAAATGGGGCCCGCGAGCAGTACTTC.

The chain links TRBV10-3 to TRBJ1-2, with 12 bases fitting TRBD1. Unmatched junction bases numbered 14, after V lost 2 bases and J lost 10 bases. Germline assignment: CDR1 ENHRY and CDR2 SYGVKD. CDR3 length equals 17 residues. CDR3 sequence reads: CAISEDAGDRGQRDYTF. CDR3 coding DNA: TGTGCCATCAGTGAGGACGCCGGGGACAGGGGGCAACGGGACTACACCTTC.